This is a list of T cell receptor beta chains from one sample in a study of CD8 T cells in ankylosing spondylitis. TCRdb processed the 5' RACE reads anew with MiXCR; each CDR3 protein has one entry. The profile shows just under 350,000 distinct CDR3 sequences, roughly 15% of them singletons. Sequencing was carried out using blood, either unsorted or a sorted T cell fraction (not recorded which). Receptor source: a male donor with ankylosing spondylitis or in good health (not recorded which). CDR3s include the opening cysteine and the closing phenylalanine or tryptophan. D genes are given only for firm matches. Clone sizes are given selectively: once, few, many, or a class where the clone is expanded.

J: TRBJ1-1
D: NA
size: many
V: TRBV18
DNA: TGTGCCAGCTCACCAGGGATTTGGGTAACTGAAGCTTTCTTT
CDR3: CASSPGIWVTEAFF

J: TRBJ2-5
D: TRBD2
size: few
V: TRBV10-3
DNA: TGTGCCATCACCCCGGGACTAGGAGAGACCCAGTACTTC
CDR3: CAITPGLGETQYF

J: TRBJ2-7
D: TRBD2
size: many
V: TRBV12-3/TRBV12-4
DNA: TGTGCCAGCAGTCCCCCGGGGAGGGCCGAATACGAGCAGTACTTC
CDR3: CASSPPGRAEYEQYF

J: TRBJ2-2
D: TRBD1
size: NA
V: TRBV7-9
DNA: TGTGCCAGCAGCTTACAGGGGGCGAGCACCGGGGAGCTGTTTTTT
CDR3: CASSLQGASTGELFF

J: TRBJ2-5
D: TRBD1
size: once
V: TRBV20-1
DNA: TGCAGTGCTAGATGGGACAGGGGGCTCGGGGAGACCCAGTACTTC
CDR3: CSARWDRGLGETQYF

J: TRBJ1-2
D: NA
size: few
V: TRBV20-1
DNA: TGCAGTGCTGGTCAGGGAGGCTATGGCTACACCTTC
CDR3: CSAGQGGYGYTF

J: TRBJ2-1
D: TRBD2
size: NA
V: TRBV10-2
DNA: TGCGCCAGCAGTGGAGCGGGAGGGCCCGTTTTTAAGTCCTACAATGAGCAGTTCTTC
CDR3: CASSGAGGPVFKSYNEQFF

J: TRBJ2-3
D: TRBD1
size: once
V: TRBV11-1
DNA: TGTGCCAGCAGCTTACCGGGACAGGGGGGGGATACGCAGTATTTT
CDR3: CASSLPGQGGDTQYF

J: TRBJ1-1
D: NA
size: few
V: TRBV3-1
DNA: TGTGCCAGCAGCCCGGGCCCCGGGGGCACTGAAGCTTTCTTT
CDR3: CASSPGPGGTEAFF

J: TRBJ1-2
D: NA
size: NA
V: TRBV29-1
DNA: TGCAGCGTTGCAAAATCGGACGGCTATGGCTACACCTTC
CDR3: CSVAKSDGYGYTF

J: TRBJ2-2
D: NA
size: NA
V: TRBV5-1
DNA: TGCGCCTCCTCGCAGGGGCCACCAACCGGGGAGCTGTTTTTT
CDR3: CASSQGPPTGELFF

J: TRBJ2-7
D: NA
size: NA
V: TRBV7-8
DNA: TGTGCCAGCAGCTTAGGGGGGACACGCGACTTGAGGGAGCAGTACTTC
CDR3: CASSLGGTRDLREQYF

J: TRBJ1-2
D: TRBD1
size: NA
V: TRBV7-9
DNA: TGTGCCAGCCGACCCAGCCCGGGACAGGTCTATGGCTACACCTTC
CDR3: CASRPSPGQVYGYTF

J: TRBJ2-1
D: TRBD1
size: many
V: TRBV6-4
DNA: TGTGCCAGCAGTCTGGACAGGGGAAGGGACAATGAGCAGTTCTTC
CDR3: CASSLDRGRDNEQFF

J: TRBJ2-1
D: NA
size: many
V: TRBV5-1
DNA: TGCGCCAGCAGCCACCCCCCCGGGGTACCTGAGCAGTTCTTC
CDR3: CASSHPPGVPEQFF

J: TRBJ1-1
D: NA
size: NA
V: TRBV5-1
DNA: TGCGCCAGCAGCTTGGAATTGGGCACCACTGAAGCTTTCTTT
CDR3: CASSLELGTTEAFF

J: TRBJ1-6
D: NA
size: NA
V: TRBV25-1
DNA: TGTGCCAGCAGGGCCAATGGGGCTATGGGCTCACCCCTCCACTTT
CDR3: CASRANGAMGSPLHF

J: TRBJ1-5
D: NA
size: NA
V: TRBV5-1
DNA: TGCGCCAGCGCGCCGGCGGGGGTTACCAATCAGCCCCAGCATTTT
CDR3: CASAPAGVTNQPQHF

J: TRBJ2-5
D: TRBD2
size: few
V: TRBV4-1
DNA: TGCGCCAGCAGCCTCACTAGCGGCGAGGAGACCCAGTACTTC
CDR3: CASSLTSGEETQYF

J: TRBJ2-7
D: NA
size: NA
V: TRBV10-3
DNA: TGTGCCATCAGTGCGGTGGCTCTGGGTAGCGAGCAGTACTTC
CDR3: CAISAVALGSEQYF

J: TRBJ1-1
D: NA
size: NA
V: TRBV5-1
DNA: TGCGCCAGCAGCTTGGAGCCCGCCACGAACACTGAAGCTTTCTTT
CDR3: CASSLEPATNTEAFF

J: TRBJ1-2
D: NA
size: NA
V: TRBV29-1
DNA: TGCAGCGTTGACAGGACGGGTGGCTACACCTTC
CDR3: CSVDRTGGYTF

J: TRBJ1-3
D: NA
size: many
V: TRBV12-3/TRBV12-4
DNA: TGTGCCAGCAGTTTTGCCTCTCGACGAAACACCATATATTTT
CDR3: CASSFASRRNTIYF

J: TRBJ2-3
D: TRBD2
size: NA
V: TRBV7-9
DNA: TGTGCCAGCAGCTTGGATAGCGGGAGTGGCACAGATACGCAGTATTTT
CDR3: CASSLDSGSGTDTQYF

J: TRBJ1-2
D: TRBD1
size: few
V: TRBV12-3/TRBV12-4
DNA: TGTGCCAGCCGCCCCAGGGGGCGCGGGAACTATGGCTACACCTTC
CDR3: CASRPRGRGNYGYTF

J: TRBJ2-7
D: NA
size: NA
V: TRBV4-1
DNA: TGCGCCAGCAGCCAAGATGCGGGAAACGAGCAGTACTTC
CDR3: CASSQDAGNEQYF

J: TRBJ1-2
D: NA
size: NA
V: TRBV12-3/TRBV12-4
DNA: TGTGCCAGCAGTTCACAGGGAAGAGGAAGTCGCGTGGACTATGGCTACACCTTC
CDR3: CASSSQGRGSRVDYGYTF

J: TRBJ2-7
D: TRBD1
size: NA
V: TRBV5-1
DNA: TGCGCCAGCAGCTTGGAAGGACAGGGGGCGGGAAGAGGATACGAGCAGTACTTC
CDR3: CASSLEGQGAGRGYEQYF

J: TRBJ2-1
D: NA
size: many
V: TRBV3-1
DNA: TGTGCCAGCAGCCATGGGGAGAGGGAGCAGTTCTTC
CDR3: CASSHGEREQFF

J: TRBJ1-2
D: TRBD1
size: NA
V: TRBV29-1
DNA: TGCAGCGTTTTCGGGACAGTTAACTATGGCTACACCTTC
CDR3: CSVFGTVNYGYTF

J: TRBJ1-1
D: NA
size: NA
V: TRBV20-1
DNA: TGCAGTGCCAGTGGCACCACTGAAGCTTTCTTT
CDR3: CSASGTTEAFF

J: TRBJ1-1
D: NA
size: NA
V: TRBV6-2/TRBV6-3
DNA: TGTGCCAGCAGTTACGAGGGTCCGGCAGGGAGAATGAACACTGAAGCTTTCTTT
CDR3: CASSYEGPAGRMNTEAFF